The 7 T cell receptor beta chains below come from one sample, sequenced in a study of tumor and adjacent non-tumor tissue in lung cancer. The library came from three nested PCR rounds adapted from ARM-PCR protocols. Via MiXCR, TCRdb re-called the multiplex PCR reads, giving one row per CDR3 protein. This repertoire shows around 120,000 distinct CDR3 sequences, roughly 64% found once; its top ten account for 13%. No cell sorting was done before RNA was extracted from the tissue. Sequenced sample: lung tumor tissue. The receptors were sampled from a man aged 25 to 45 with non-small cell lung cancer.

As concerns this clonotype: The junction departs from the called germline gene at one end, perhaps through a read error. The gene calls are TRBV6-2 or TRBV6-3 and TRBJ2-7; TRBD1 matches 9 bases. The CDR3 has 15 amino acids. Germline assignment: CDR1 MNHEY and CDR2 SVGEGT. CDR3 loop: CASSYAGTGSNEQYF. DNA of the CDR3: TGTGCCAGCAGTTACGCCGGGACAGGGTCCAACGAACAGTACTTC.

The chain joins TRBV30 to TRBJ2-5, with D perhaps matching TRBD2 (6 bases). The germline CDR1 and CDR2 sequences are GTSNPN and SVGIG (reference sequence). The CDR3 covers 13 residues. The V end was cut by 1 base, the J end by 3 bases, with 9 bases between. The CDR3 bases are TGTGCCTGGAGTGCCACTAGCAAAGAGACCCAGTACTTC. Translated: CAWSATSKETQYF.

The V call is TRBV6-1, the J call TRBJ2-3, with 9 nucleotides matching TRBD2. Germline trimming cut 3 bases from V and 5 bases from J; bases unmatched to any gene: 6. CDR3 length: 15 residues. Germline CDR1 reads MNHNS; CDR2 reads SASEGT. For the CDR3, the DNA is TGTGCCAGCAGTGAGGAAGCGGGAGGCAAAGATACGCAGTATTTT. Protein product: CASSEEAGGKDTQYF.

For this clonotype: The CDR3 does not close with the conserved phenylalanine or tryptophan, likely indicating a read error. The chain has TRBV11-2 and TRBJ2-3; 7 nucleotides align to TRBD1. J gave up 7 bases and V 5 bases, and 12 bases lay outside the gene matches. In germline, CDR1 is SGHAT, CDR2 FQNNGV. The CDR3 has 15 amino acids. CDR3 residues: CASSQIGGEGNTQYY. DNA for the CDR3: TGTGCCAGCAGCCAGATAGGGGGCGAGGGAAATACGCAGTATTAT.

The table lists this clonotype with many counts. For the CDR3, the DNA is TGCAGTGCTAGAGATCCGGCGGGAGGGACCGCCTACGAGCAGTACTTC. Protein: CSARDPAGGTAYEQYF. The chain is built from TRBV20-1 and TRBJ2-7; 9 bases align to TRBD2. The CDR3 spans 16 residues. V was pared by 0 bases and J by 2 bases, with 8 bases of the junction left unmatched. CDR1 DFQATT and CDR2 SNEGSKA come from the germline V gene (reference sequence).

A remark on this clonotype: A single base separates this from a much larger clone, so it may be a read error. The V gene is TRBV20-1, the J gene TRBJ1-6, with D unresolved. The CDR3 is made up of 15 amino acids. In germline, CDR1 is DFQATT, CDR2 SNEGSKA (reference sequence). CDR3 sequence: CSGRETGPYNSPLHF. In nucleotides, the CDR3 is TGCAGTGGTAGAGAAACCGGGCCTTATAATTCACCCCTCCACTTT.

The chain joins TRBV12-3 or TRBV12-4 to TRBJ2-7; tentative D call: TRBD1 (6 bases). The CDR3 runs 13 residues. V gave up 8 bases and J gave up 3 bases, with 14 bases separating them. The CDR3 loop is CASRSTGIYEQYF. The DNA for the CDR3 is TGTGCCAGCCGAAGTACAGGGATCTACGAGCAGTACTTC.